These T cell receptor beta chains were read from a single sample in a study of cytomegalovirus exposure and HLA in healthy donors. Method: immunoSEQ multiplex PCR; TCRdb's copy keeps in-frame clones and lacks some. The sample holds approximately 140,000 clones. The sequenced sample was PBMCs. These receptors were taken from a woman aged 45-59 years in good health and CMV-seronegative. Both conserved end residues are part of each CDR3. The D gene is left open where the match is weak.

j_call v_call d_call cdr3_nt cdr3_aa
TRBJ1-1 TRBV4-2 NA TGTGCCAGCAGTGCTATCGGGGGGTACACTGAAGCTTTCTTT CASSAIGGYTEAFF
TRBJ2-1 TRBV9 NA TGTGCCAGCAGCGTAGGGCCGGGAGAGGTTGGTAATGAGCAGTTCTTC CASSVGPGEVGNEQFF
TRBJ2-1 TRBV28 TRBD2 TGTGCCAGCAGTCGACTAGCGGTTAATAACAATGAGCAGTTCTTC CASSRLAVNNNEQFF
TRBJ2-5 TRBV7-2 TRBD2 TGTGCCAGCAGCTTAGATCCGGGGGAGGGCCAGACCCAGTACTTC CASSLDPGEGQTQYF
TRBJ2-5 TRBV5-1 NA TGCGCCAGCAGCTTGGATAGCATGGAGACCCAGTACTTC CASSLDSMETQYF
TRBJ2-5 TRBV18 TRBD1 TGTGCCAGCTCACCGGGGACAGGGGGTGAAGAGACCCAGTACTTC CASSPGTGGEETQYF
TRBJ2-5 TRBV2 TRBD1 TGTGCCAGCAGAATAAGGACAGGGGGCGTAGAGACCCAGTACTTC CASRIRTGGVETQYF
TRBJ2-7 TRBV15 TRBD1 TGTGCCACCAGGGGACAGGGGCAAAACGAGCAGTACTTC CATRGQGQNEQYF
TRBJ1-1 TRBV4-1 NA TGCGCCAGCAGCCACCCCTGGGGAGGGATTGAAGCTTTCTTT CASSHPWGGIEAFF
TRBJ1-2 TRBV7-9 NA TGTGCCAGCAGCTTAATCTTCGGGCAGGGCGACTACACCTTC CASSLIFGQGDYTF
TRBJ2-7 TRBV30 NA TGTGCCTGGAGTAAACCCCCGAGTTCCTACGAGCAGTACTTC CAWSKPPSSYEQYF
TRBJ1-1 TRBV29-1 NA TGCAGCGCTGCCAGGTCTATTCGGAACACTGAAGCTTTCTTT CSAARSIRNTEAFF
TRBJ2-1 TRBV5-1 NA TGCGCCAGCAGCTTGAACACAAACAATGAGCAGTTCTTC CASSLNTNNEQFF
TRBJ2-7 TRBV30 NA TGTGCCTGGAGCCGGGGCTACGAGCAGTACTTC CAWSRGYEQYF
TRBJ2-1 TRBV7-8 TRBD2 TGTGCCAGCAGCCTAGCGGGGGCCCTGGGGAATGAGCAGTTCTTC CASSLAGALGNEQFF
TRBJ2-7 TRBV19 NA TGTGCCACCCAGCCCGAATGGGGCAGCTACGAGCAGTACTTC CATQPEWGSYEQYF
TRBJ2-4 TRBV18 TRBD1 TGTGCCAGCTCCGGGGACAGGGTGAACTTC CASSGDRVNF